This T cell receptor beta chain stems from a study of beta chain features in type 1 diabetes. Looking at the study overall: The number of sorted cells examined across all samples was around 110 million. Study-wide points: Resolution of whether HLA type affects TCRB rearrangement was not achieved here. Patients with type 1 diabetes showed fewer VDJ junction insertions and more deletions.

TCRB transcripts that were expressed got sequenced, as all of the isolated RNA had been reverse transcribed. Clones were read by immunoSEQ multiplex PCR, and TCRdb kept only the in-frame ones, dropping some. Of about 620,000 clones in the sample, less than 20% were seen once. The CDR3 loop spans 16 amino acids. V lost 5 bases and J lost 3, with 17 bases in between. Per the germline V gene, CDR1 is LNHDA and CDR2 is SQIVND (reference sequence). Via CD45RO/CCR7/CD25/CD127/CD95/CD27, cells of the CD4+ naive, central memory, regulatory and stem cell-like memory subsets were sorted. For this clone: Its specificity is unknown.

The origin of this receptor is a man aged 18 to 30 in good health. The genes are TRBV19 and TRBJ1-3; D not resolved. Sequencing input: naive CD4+ T cells from blood. For the CDR3, the DNA is TGTGCCAGTAGTTTCACCCTTCGGGGAGGTGGAAACACCATATATTTT. It codes for CASSFTLRGGGNTIYF.